This TCR beta chain was captured in a study of T cell repertoires in cytomegalovirus infection. Overall study: It was the public TCR beta signatures that indicated both CMV infection and matching HLA type.

Deletions cut 5 bases from V and 5 bases from J, with 10 bases between. The CDR3 covers 12 residues. CDR1 is SNHLY, CDR2 FYNNEI, per germline. With respect to this clonotype: The antigen remains undetermined.

Study-level findings and limits: There were carriers of CMV plus the relevant HLA, and cumulative public TCR beta family frequency identified them. HLA-C-restricted CMV clonotypes gave the most frequent clonotype in two of eight donors.

TCRdb recomputed calls from the reads with MiXCR, one row per CDR3 protein. In the table there are some 400,000 distinct CDR3 sequences, approximately 32% of which are singletons. This receptor was taken from a human donor in good health (CMV status not recorded). Some clones in this sample may be carry-over from other donors' samples. This rearrangement joins TRBV2 to TRBJ2-7; D not certain. Sequencing was done on a sample of PBMCs. The CDR3: CASSLTSDEQYF. The CDR3 nucleotides read TGTGCCAGCAGTCTAACATCTGACGAGCAGTACTTC. The full variable domain, with the rest looked up from reference TRBV2 and TRBJ2-7, is EPEVTQTPSHQVTQMGQEVILRCVPISNHLYFYWYRQILGQKVEFLVSFYNNEISEKSEIFDDQFSVERPDGSNFTLKIRSTKLEDSAMYFCASSLTSDEQYFGPGTRLTVT.